The 19 T cell receptor beta chains reported below all come from one sample, sequenced in a study of cytomegalovirus exposure and HLA in healthy donors. PCR involved 60 Vbeta and 13 Jbeta primers. Using immunoSEQ multiplex PCR, the repertoire was profiled, and TCRdb retains in-frame clones only, with some absent. The sample includes some 120,000 clones, more than 65% of them seen just once. Sequenced input: PBMCs. The receptors were gathered from a young man in good health and CMV-seronegative.

The chain links TRBV6-4 to TRBJ1-5; 8 bases fit TRBD1. The CDR3 runs to 18 residues. V was pared by 2 bases and J by 0 bases, with 9 bases of the junction left unmatched. Per germline, CDR1 MRHNA and CDR2 SNTAGT. The CDR3 loop is CASSDGSGTGSSNQPQHF. The CDR3 nucleotides are TGTGCCAGCAGTGACGGTTCGGGGACAGGTTCTAGCAATCAGCCCCAGCATTTT.

For the CDR3, the DNA is TGTGCCAGCAGCTTGGCCCCCAGAGGAGGTGGGGAGCAGTACTTC. Amino acid sequence: CASSLAPRGGGEQYF. The chain is built from TRBV5-8 and TRBJ2-7; possible D gene TRBD2, 5 bases. This CDR3 comprises 15 residues. Germline CDR1 and CDR2: SGHTS and YDEGEE. V dropped 0 bases and J dropped 7 bases, with 17 bases sitting between them. The variable domain in full, completed from reference TRBV5-8 and TRBJ2-7, reads EAGVTQSPTHLIKTRGQQATLRCSPISGHTSVYWYQQALGLGLQFLLWYDEGEERNRGNFPPRFSGRQFPNYSSELNVNALELEDSALYLCASSLAPRGGGEQYFGPGTRLTVT.

The chain carries TRBV7-2 and TRBJ2-5, with 15 positions matching TRBD2. The germline V gene encodes CDR1 SGHTA and CDR2 FQGNSA. CDR3 length: 17 residues. V dropped 1 base and J dropped 6; count of bases not matched to a gene: 6. The CDR3 bases are TGTGCCAGCAGCTTAGGGACTAGCGGGGGGGCTATGAAGACCCAGTACTTC. It is translated as CASSLGTSGGAMKTQYF.

The genes are TRBV4-1 and TRBJ2-3; 8 bases are a match to TRBD2. Germline trimming cut 0 bases from V and 2 bases from J; bases unmatched to any gene: 7. Germline CDR1 is MGHRA and CDR2 is YSYEKL. The CDR3 sequence is 17 residues long. As DNA, the CDR3 is TGCGCCAGCAGCCAAGACATGGGTAGCGGGAACACAGATACGCAGTATTTT. It is translated as CASSQDMGSGNTDTQYF.

The chain employs TRBV18 and TRBJ2-3; TRBD1 agrees at 8 bases. This CDR3 has 14 residues. Germline trimming cut 6 bases from V and 5 bases from J; bases unmatched to any gene: 7. Germline CDR1 reads KGHSH; CDR2 reads LQKENI. CDR3 DNA: TGTGCCAGCTCGCAAGGACAGGGTGGAGATACGCAGTATTTT. This codes for CASSQGQGGDTQYF.

V and J are TRBV7-3 and TRBJ1-1; D might be TRBD1 (5 bases). Germline CDR1 reads SGHTA; CDR2 reads FQGTGA. CDR3 size: 13 residues. V lost 0 bases to trimming and J lost 8 bases, with 10 bases between them. The CDR3 DNA follows: TGTGCCAGCAGCTTAACAACCCGGGGGGAAGCTTTCTTT. It translates to CASSLTTRGEAFF.

This clone was seen a few times. In the same sample, other DNA sequences code for this CDR3. The chain employs TRBV9 and TRBJ1-1; D is unresolved. Trimming took 0 bases from V and 5 from J, leaving 14 bases between them. Germline V gene data show CDR1 as SGDLS and CDR2 as YYNGEE. The CDR3 contains 15 residues. In nucleotides, the CDR3 is TGTGCCAGCAGCGTAGCTGACACTCCCCGAACTGAAGCTTTCTTT. Residues: CASSVADTPRTEAFF.

The V and J genes are TRBV7-9 and TRBJ2-1; the match to TRBD1 covers 7 bases. Germline V lookup: CDR1 SEHNR, CDR2 FQNEAQ (reference sequence). V was pared by 6 bases and J by 1 base, with 9 bases of the junction left unmatched. This CDR3 has 16 residues. The CDR3 DNA follows: TGTGCCAGCAGTAGCCGGGACAGATTATCCTACAATGAGCAGTTCTTC. Its translation is CASSSRDRLSYNEQFF. The variable domain in full, with the rest retrieved from reference TRBV7-9 and TRBJ2-1, is DTGVSQNPRHKITKRGQNVTFRCDPISEHNRLYWYRQTLGQGPEFLTYFQNEAQLEKSRLLSDRFSAERPKGSFSTLEIQRTEQGDSAMYLCASSSRDRLSYNEQFFGPGTRLTVL.

This clone was detected a few times. The chain carries TRBV5-6 and TRBJ2-5; D is perhaps TRBD1 (5 bases). Germline CDR1 and CDR2: SGHDT and YYEEEE. This CDR3 comprises 17 residues. Deletions cut 1 base from V and 3 bases from J, with 19 bases between. The CDR3, as DNA: TGTGCCAGCAGCTTGCGGGCAGGGATGGCCAGGGAAGAGACCCAGTACTTC. It yields the protein CASSLRAGMAREETQYF.

V gene TRBV7-9 combines with J gene TRBJ2-3; the match to TRBD2 covers 12 bases. CDR3 length equals 16 residues. V dropped 4 bases and J dropped 6; count of bases not matched to a gene: 8. Germline CDR1 SEHNR, CDR2 FQNEAQ (reference sequence). The DNA for the CDR3 is TGTGCCAGCAGCTATGAACTAGCGGGGGGTTGGGATACGCAGTATTTT. Its translation is CASSYELAGGWDTQYF.

The V call is TRBV19, the J call TRBJ1-3; weak D call: TRBD1 (6 bases). The CDR3 runs 13 residues. V lost 9 bases, J lost 1 base, and 10 bases lay in between. Germline CDR1 is LNHDA and CDR2 is SQIVND (reference sequence). The CDR3 DNA sequence: TGTGCCAGCTCCAGGGGTTCTGGAAACACCATATATTTT. Protein sequence: CASSRGSGNTIYF.

The chain carries TRBV10-1 and TRBJ1-1; D remains ambiguous. In germline, CDR1 is WNHNN, CDR2 SYGVQD (reference sequence). This CDR3 region has 16 residues. V lost 1 base and J 0 bases, leaving 12 bases between the germline ends. The CDR3 sequence is CASSEFPGGMNTEAFF. The DNA of the CDR3 is TGCGCCAGCAGTGAGTTCCCAGGAGGCATGAACACTGAAGCTTTCTTT.

The genes are TRBV19 and TRBJ2-3; 12 bases are shared with TRBD2. The trim removed 5 bases at V and 4 bases at J, leaving 7 bases unmatched. The V gene's germline CDR1 is LNHDA and CDR2 SQIVND (reference sequence). The CDR3 contains 16 residues. The CDR3 nucleotides are TGTGCCAGTAGTCTGGGGACTAGCGGGCCATCAGATACGCAGTATTTT. Its translation: CASSLGTSGPSDTQYF.

J is TRBJ1-2 and V is TRBV9; TRBD1 matches 8 bases. Germline values: CDR1 SGDLS, CDR2 YYNGEE. The CDR3 is 14 residues long. The V segment lost 5 bases and the J segment 4 bases; nucleotides outside the gene matches: 7. The CDR3 here is CASSRTGTGYGYTF. Written as DNA, the CDR3 is TGTGCCAGCAGTCGAACCGGGACAGGCTATGGCTACACCTTC.

The rearrangement links TRBV5-6 to TRBJ1-4; possible D gene TRBD1, 6 bases. There are 15 residues in the CDR3. CDR1 and CDR2 from the germline V gene are SGHDT and YYEEEE. V was pared by 3 bases and J by 8 bases, with 17 bases between. The CDR3 sequence: CASSWGQGIQEKLFF. In nucleotides, the CDR3 is TGTGCCAGCAGCTGGGGGCAGGGGATACAGGAAAAACTGTTTTTT.

J is TRBJ2-6 and V is TRBV9; D might be TRBD1 (5 bases). CDR3 length equals 17 residues. Germline lookup yields CDR1 SGDLS and CDR2 YYNGEE. The ends were cut back, 2 bases at V and 0 bases at J, with 12 bases in the middle. CDR3 in DNA: TGTGCCAGCAGCGTTCCCAGGGCACCCTCTGGGGCCAACGTCCTGACTTTC. Protein sequence: CASSVPRAPSGANVLTF.

This clone was observed a few times. The CDR3 region is CASSVASSSYEQYF. The CDR3 region has the DNA TGTGCCAGCAGCGTAGCTTCTAGCTCCTACGAGCAGTACTTC. V gene TRBV9 combines with J gene TRBJ2-5; D unresolved. The tail of the sequence fits TRBJ2-7 better, so the J call may be wrong. There are 14 residues in the CDR3. CDR1 SGDLS and CDR2 YYNGEE come from the germline V gene.

This sequence joins TRBV2 and TRBJ2-5; 9 bases map to TRBD2. The germline CDR1 and CDR2 sequences are SNHLY and FYNNEI. This CDR3 spans 16 amino acids. V trimming: 5 bases; J trimming: 3 bases; junction bases outside the gene matches: 10. The CDR3 coding sequence is TGTGCCAGCAGTTCCCCGCCGGTAGCGGGGGAAGAGACCCAGTACTTC. Its protein is CASSSPPVAGEETQYF.

The chain joins TRBV11-2 to TRBJ2-3; 7 bases align to TRBD1. The CDR3 contains 16 residues. Trimming cost V 1 base and J 6 bases; bases outside gene matches: 10. The germline gives CDR1 SGHAT, CDR2 FQNNGV. The CDR3: CASSLVGQLLDDTQYF. For the CDR3, the DNA is TGTGCCAGCAGCTTAGTGGGACAGCTTCTTGATGATACGCAGTATTTT. Variable domain in full (rest from reference TRBV11-2 and TRBJ2-3): EAGVAQSPRYKIIEKRQSVAFWCNPISGHATLYWYQQILGQGPKLLIQFQNNGVVDDSQLPKDRFSAERLKGVDSTLKIQPAKLEDSAVYLCASSLVGQLLDDTQYFGPGTRLTVL.